Included here is one TCR beta chain sequence, with context. Its antigen is undetermined. This record comes from a study of blood T cells in healthy people across ages. Study-wide findings and caveats: As age increased, TCR beta diversity per million T cells fell in a roughly linear fashion.

A second PCR, run for roughly 7 to 11 cycles, used a sample-barcoded 5' primer plus a J-beta primer mix. TCRdb ran MiXCR on the 5' RACE reads and lists one entry per CDR3 protein. Of 1.5 million to 2 million distinct CDR3 sequences in the sample, about 50% were seen once. The source material was blood. The TCR sequence derives from a woman aged 40 to 50 in good health.

CDR3 region: CASSPRGLVGETQYF. CDR3 DNA: TGTGCCAGCAGCCCCCGCGGACTAGTTGGGGAGACCCAGTACTTC. V is TRBV11-3 and J is TRBJ2-5; 7 nucleotides align to TRBD2. The germline V gene has CDR1 SGHNT and CDR2 YENEEA. With V trimmed by 5 bases and J by 5 bases, 11 bases remained unmatched. This CDR3 comprises 15 residues.